The entry that follows covers one TCR beta chain sequence. Antigen: not known. The record originates from a study of T cell responses to AZD1222 COVID-19 vaccine. Study details: Recipients boosted at about 4 weeks or about 12 weeks are pooled.

Assay: immunoSEQ multiplex PCR; the TCRdb copy retains only in-frame clones and omits some. The repertoire has fewer than 100,000 clones, about 92% of them found once; the top ten carry roughly 13%. This CDR3 spans 14 amino acids. Trimming took 0 bases from V and 4 from J; bases not matched to a gene: 3. Per the germline V gene, CDR1 is SGDLS and CDR2 is YYNGEE. Overall study findings and caveats: Spike-specific TCR repertoires showed rising breadth and depth after two AZD1222 doses. The reported proportion of spike-specific TCRs targeting unmutated variant regions was nearly half. Clonal diversity may have been underestimated in mostly white British donors.

The specimen comprised peripheral blood, sampled on day 0 of AZD1222 vaccination. This chain links TRBV9 with TRBJ2-5; 7 bases fit TRBD1. This TCR was sampled from an adult in good health. The CDR3 bases are TGTGCCAGCAGCGTAGGACAGGGACGAGAGACCCAGTACTTC. Amino acid sequence: CASSVGQGRETQYF.